The 10 T cell receptor beta chains given below trace back to one sample, sequenced in a study of Graves' ophthalmopathy and Graves' hyperthyroidism. From RNA, the CDR3 regions of TCR beta chains were amplified and sequenced. The workflow started with a first-round RT-PCR run with HTBI primers and then moved on to a second-round multiplex PCR. MiXCR, applied by TCRdb to the multiplex PCR reads, yields one record per CDR3 protein. The sample consists of 600,000 to 700,000 distinct CDR3 sequences, roughly two fifths of them appearing once. The specimen sequenced was peripheral blood. Every receptor here comes from an adult man with Graves' ophthalmopathy.

The table lists this clonotype with many counts. This chain connects TRBV19 to TRBJ2-6; D may be TRBD1 (6 bases). The germline CDR1 and CDR2 sequences are LNHDA and SQIVND (reference sequence). Deletions cut 6 bases from V and 4 bases from J, with 13 bases between. The CDR3 is made up of 15 amino acids. CDR3 in DNA: TGTGCCAGTAGATCGGACAGTCCCGGGGCCAACGTCCTGACTTTC. Encoded protein: CASRSDSPGANVLTF. The full variable domain, with the rest looked up from reference TRBV19 and TRBJ2-6, is DGGITQSPKYLFRKEGQNVTLSCEQNLNHDAMYWYRQDPGQGLRLIYYSQIVNDFQKGDIAEGYSVSREKKESFPLTVTSAQKNPTAFYLCASRSDSPGANVLTFGAGSRLTVL.

This chain links TRBV12-3 or TRBV12-4 with TRBJ1-2; D unclear. V lost 2 bases and J lost 4, with 8 bases in between. This CDR3 region has 13 residues. CDR3 loop: CASSLRQTYGYTF. As DNA, the CDR3 is TGTGCCAGCAGTTTACGGCAGACCTATGGCTACACCTTC.

This clonotype was seen many times. CDR3 nucleotides: TGTGCCAGCAGCTTATCCATAAATTCACCCCTCCACTTT. Its protein product is CASSLSINSPLHF. This chain uses TRBV7-9 with TRBJ1-6; unclear D gene. Trimming shortened V by 2 bases and J by 7 bases, and 6 bases separated the two germline ends. The CDR3 extends over 13 amino acids. The germline V gene encodes CDR1 SEHNR and CDR2 FQNEAQ (reference sequence). Full variable domain (remainder filled in from reference TRBV7-9 and TRBJ1-6): DTGVSQNPRHKITKRGQNVTFRCDPISEHNRLYWYRQTLGQGPEFLTYFQNEAQLEKSRLLSDRFSAERPKGSFSTLEIQRTEQGDSAMYLCASSLSINSPLHFGNGTRLTVT.

The V gene is TRBV4-1, the J gene TRBJ2-5, with TRBD2 matching 9 bases. Germline CDR1 MGHRA, CDR2 YSYEKL. V lost 0 bases and J lost 4; bases outside the gene matches: 0. CDR3 length: 14 amino acids. CDR3 in amino acids: CASSQDSGRETQYF. CDR3 sequence (DNA): TGCGCCAGCAGCCAAGATAGCGGGAGAGAGACCCAGTACTTC.

The chain couples TRBV4-1 to TRBJ1-1; D possibly corresponds to TRBD1 (6 bases). The CDR3 extends over 16 amino acids. The V gene lost 0 bases and the J gene lost 6 bases, with 17 bases spanning the gap. CDR1 is MGHRA, CDR2 YSYEKL, per germline. CDR3 sequence: CASSQDYRARDPEAFF. The CDR3 nucleotides read TGCGCCAGCAGCCAAGATTACAGGGCGAGGGACCCTGAAGCTTTCTTT.

This clonotype was counted only a few times. The chain uses TRBV12-3 or TRBV12-4 and TRBJ2-7; maybe TRBD2 (5 bases). V was pared by 3 bases and J by 2 bases, with 14 bases between. The CDR3 length is 15 residues. The CDR3 coding sequence is TGTGCCAGCAGTTTCTCAGGAGCGGCAGCCTACGAGCAGTACTTC. Its translation is CASSFSGAAAYEQYF.

This clonotype was picked up many times. The rearrangement links TRBV29-1 to TRBJ1-2; tentative D call: TRBD1 (5 bases). Trimming took off 7 bases at V and 3 bases at J, with 15 bases between the two ends. Per the germline V gene, CDR1 is SQVTM and CDR2 is ANQGSEA. The CDR3 consists of 13 residues. In nucleotides, the CDR3 is TGCAGCGCTCAGGGAGGGGCTCACTATGGCTACACCTTC. This encodes CSAQGGAHYGYTF.

This clonotype was found many times. The CDR3 loop is CASSFGRRTYEQYF. For the CDR3, the DNA is TGTGCCAGCAGCTTCGGCAGGAGAACCTACGAGCAGTACTTC. V is TRBV7-8 and J is TRBJ2-7; D not certain. V shed 3 bases and J shed 2 bases, with 11 bases lying between them. From germline, CDR1 is SGHVS and CDR2 FQNEAQ. The CDR3 sequence is 14 residues long.

This clonotype was seen only a few times. The rearrangement uses TRBV10-2 and TRBJ1-4; D is ambiguous. Between the trimmed V and J ends, which lost 3 bases and 5 bases, there was a span of 19 bases. The V gene's germline CDR1 is WSHSY and CDR2 SAAADI. There are 17 residues in the CDR3. CDR3: CASSEGKREDENEKLFF. The CDR3 DNA is TGCGCCAGCAGTGAAGGAAAGAGAGAAGACGAAAATGAAAAACTGTTTTTT.

The chain links TRBV20-1 to TRBJ2-2, with D possibly called TRBD1 or TRBD2 (5 bases each). Trimming shortened V by 3 bases and J by 3 bases, and 11 bases separated the two germline ends. This CDR3 spans 14 amino acids. Germline values: CDR1 DFQATT, CDR2 SNEGSKA (reference sequence). The DNA of the CDR3 is TGCAGTGCTAGTACCGGGACCGACACCGGGGAGCTGTTTTTT. Translated: CSASTGTDTGELFF.